Presented here are 29 T cell receptor beta chains from one specimen sequenced in a study of cytomegalovirus exposure and HLA in healthy donors. PCR employed 60 Vbeta and 13 Jbeta primers. Method: immunoSEQ multiplex PCR; TCRdb's copy keeps in-frame clones and lacks some. The table shows about 190,000 clones, with nearly 80% occurring only once. Sequencing was carried out using PBMCs. Receptors were obtained from a woman aged 30 to 39 in good health and CMV-seropositive.

This chain joins TRBV7-9 and TRBJ1-6; no firm D call. The CDR3 contains 12 residues. Per the germline V gene, CDR1 is SEHNR and CDR2 is FQNEAQ (reference sequence). V was shortened by 0 bases and J by 14 bases, with 8 bases between the two germline ends. The CDR3: CASSLALEALHF. In DNA form, the CDR3 reads TGTGCCAGCAGCTTAGCATTGGAGGCCCTCCACTTT.

The table lists this clone with a few counts. The rearrangement links TRBV27 to TRBJ1-2; the D is unclear. This CDR3 comprises 14 residues. Germline assignment: CDR1 MNHEY and CDR2 SMNVEV (reference sequence). V was cut by 2 bases and J by 4 bases, with 11 bases left in between. The CDR3 here is CASSLNSLAYGYTF. The CDR3 nucleotides read TGTGCCAGCAGTTTAAATTCACTTGCCTATGGCTACACCTTC.

This sequence joins TRBV6-5 and TRBJ1-2; 8 bases are a match to TRBD1. CDR3 length: 13 amino acids. V shed 5 bases, J shed 7 bases, and the junction held 6 bases outside the gene matches. Germline lookup yields CDR1 MNHEY and CDR2 SVGAGI. CDR3 nucleotides: TGTGCCAGCAGTCCAGGGGGCTCAGTTGGCTACACCTTC. Translation gives CASSPGGSVGYTF.

The chain's CDR3 is CASNGGSLSYEQYF. The DNA of the CDR3 is TGTGCCAGCAATGGCGGGAGCCTCTCCTACGAGCAGTACTTC. The rearrangement joins TRBV2 to TRBJ2-7, with TRBD2 matching over 7 bases. Germline V gives CDR1 SNHLY, CDR2 FYNNEI. The trim removed 7 bases at V and 0 bases at J, leaving 6 bases unmatched. CDR3 length equals 14 residues.

The chain combines TRBV10-2 with TRBJ2-5; maybe TRBD2 (6 bases). Trimming took off 8 bases at V and 4 bases at J, with 14 bases between the two ends. This CDR3 is 13 amino acids long. Germline assignment: CDR1 WSHSY and CDR2 SAAADI. CDR3 DNA: TGCGCCAGCCAATCCGGGGGAGGAGAGACCCAGTACTTC. Its translation is CASQSGGGETQYF.

The CDR3 DNA reads TGTGCCAGCGGCAGGGTAAATGGAAACACCATATATTTT. Translated, it gives CASGRVNGNTIYF. The chain joins TRBV7-2 to TRBJ1-3, with D possibly being TRBD1 (5 bases). Trimming removed 8 bases from V and 3 bases from J, with 11 bases in between. Germline loops: CDR1 SGHTA, CDR2 FQGNSA. This CDR3 is 13 amino acids long.

V is TRBV7-2 and J is TRBJ1-1, with D tentatively TRBD1 (6 bases). There are 13 residues in the CDR3. V lost 11 bases to trimming and J lost 5 bases, with 18 bases between them. CDR1 and CDR2 (germline): SGHTA, FQGNSA. CDR3 in amino acids: CAERRGARTEAFF. The CDR3 DNA sequence: TGTGCCGAAAGACGGGGGGCCCGGACTGAAGCTTTCTTT.

The chain has TRBV5-1 and TRBJ2-1; no reliable D call. Germline values: CDR1 SGHRS, CDR2 YFSETQ. This CDR3 has 13 residues. Trimming stripped 4 bases from V and 0 bases from J, with 5 bases between. The CDR3 loop is CASSLSSYNEQFF. The CDR3 region has the DNA TGCGCCAGCAGCCTTAGCTCCTACAATGAGCAGTTCTTC.

The CDR3 DNA sequence: TGTGCCAGCAGCTCGGACTCGGGGGGCACTGAAGCTTTCTTT. Protein sequence: CASSSDSGGTEAFF. The rearrangement joins TRBV7-3 to TRBJ1-1, with a weak D call TRBD1 (5 bases). Trimming left V 4 bases short and J 4 bases short, with 13 bases between. Germline assignment: CDR1 SGHTA and CDR2 FQGTGA. This CDR3 contains 14 residues.

The chain has TRBV6-4 and TRBJ2-2; TRBD2 matches at 7 bases. V lost 3 bases to trimming and J lost 5 bases; unmatched junction nucleotides: 0. CDR1 MRHNA and CDR2 SNTAGT come from the germline V gene. This CDR3 is 13 amino acids long. In nucleotides, the CDR3 is TGTGCCAGCAGTGAAGCGGGGACCGGGGAGCTGTTTTTT. Translation: CASSEAGTGELFF.

V and J are TRBV11-1 and TRBJ1-6, with a tentative D call TRBD1 (6 bases). The CDR3 is 15 amino acids. Germline V gene sequence: CDR1 SGHAT, CDR2 FQDESV (reference sequence). Trimming removed 5 bases from V and 6 bases from J, with 14 bases in between. The CDR3 sequence: CASSDSQGPNSPLHF. The CDR3 DNA sequence: TGTGCCAGCAGCGATTCACAGGGCCCTAATTCACCCCTCCACTTT.

The chain couples TRBV2 to TRBJ2-7, with D tentatively TRBD2 (5 bases). Per the germline V gene, CDR1 is SNHLY and CDR2 is FYNNEI. The length of the CDR3 is 14 residues. V gave up 10 bases and J gave up 0 bases, with 16 bases separating them. DNA for the CDR3: TGTGCCACACTTGGGGAGAGAAGCTCCTACGAGCAGTACTTC. It encodes CATLGERSSYEQYF.

This clone appeared a few times. The chain has TRBV2 and TRBJ2-1, with 7 bases fitting TRBD2. Per germline, CDR1 SNHLY and CDR2 FYNNEI. The length of the CDR3 is 13 residues. Germline trimming cut 7 bases from V and 8 bases from J; bases unmatched to any gene: 8. The CDR3 sequence is CASKEGAGYEQFF. Written as DNA, the CDR3 is TGTGCCAGCAAGGAGGGAGCGGGGTATGAGCAGTTCTTC.

The chain carries TRBV7-2 and TRBJ1-5; D unclear. The CDR3 contains 13 residues. Trimming stripped 5 bases from V and 4 bases from J, with 9 bases between. In germline, CDR1 is SGHTA, CDR2 FQGNSA. Written as DNA, the CDR3 is TGTGCCAGCAGCCCTAAAAGAAATCAGCCCCAGCATTTT. Residues: CASSPKRNQPQHF.

V gene TRBV5-1 combines with J gene TRBJ2-2; 7 bases map to TRBD1. Germline CDR1 is SGHRS and CDR2 is YFSETQ. V shed 2 bases, J shed 7 bases, and the junction held 11 bases outside the gene matches. The CDR3 totals 16 residues. CDR3 sequence reads: CASSFFSDRVHGELFF. CDR3 coding DNA: TGCGCCAGCAGCTTCTTCAGCGACAGGGTTCACGGGGAGCTGTTTTTT.

The genes are TRBV15 and TRBJ1-1; D is perhaps TRBD1 (5 bases). The CDR3 is 13 amino acids. From germline, CDR1 is LNHNV and CDR2 YYDKDF (reference sequence). V was trimmed by 5 bases and J by 1 base, leaving 8 bases between them. CDR3 amino acids: CATSATGNTEAFF. The CDR3 DNA is TGTGCCACCAGCGCAACAGGGAACACTGAAGCTTTCTTT. The whole variable domain, filled in from reference TRBV15 and TRBJ1-1, reads DAMVIQNPRYQVTQFGKPVTLSCSQTLNHNVMYWYQQKSSQAPKLLFHYYDKDFNNEADTPDNFQSRRPNTSFCFLDIRSPGLGDTAMYLCATSATGNTEAFFGQGTRLTVV.

This clone was counted once. The gene calls are TRBV7-9 and TRBJ2-1; a weak D match, TRBD1 (6 bases). In germline, CDR1 is SEHNR, CDR2 FQNEAQ (reference sequence). This CDR3 region has 13 residues. The V end lost 5 bases, the J end lost 5 bases, and 10 bases lay between the germline ends. CDR3 nucleotides: TGTGCCAGCAGCGTGCGGACAGACAATGAGCAGTTCTTC. Protein: CASSVRTDNEQFF.

The chain carries TRBV7-3 and TRBJ2-3, with 10 bases matching TRBD2. The CDR3 covers 17 residues. V gave up 0 bases and J gave up 1 base; unmatched junction bases: 4. CDR1 and CDR2 from the germline V gene are SGHTA and FQGTGA. The CDR3 here is CASSLTRTSGRTDTQYF. DNA of the CDR3: TGTGCCAGCAGCTTAACTCGGACTAGCGGCCGCACAGATACGCAGTATTTT. Full variable domain (remainder filled in from reference TRBV7-3 and TRBJ2-3): GAGVSQTPSNKVTEKGKYVELRCDPISGHTALYWYRQSLGQGPEFLIYFQGTGAADDSGLPNDRFFAVRPEGSVSTLKIQRTERGDSAVYLCASSLTRTSGRTDTQYFGPGTRLTVL.

V is TRBV29-1 and J is TRBJ2-7, with 11 positions matching TRBD2. The germline gives CDR1 SQVTM, CDR2 ANQGSEA. The CDR3 contains 15 residues. V lost 0 bases, J lost 4 bases, and 5 bases stayed unmatched. The DNA for the CDR3 is TGCAGCGTTGAAGATCGAGCTAGCGGGAGGTACGAGCAGTACTTC. It specifies CSVEDRASGRYEQYF.

This clone was seen more than once but under ten times. The chain links TRBV25-1 to TRBJ1-4; weak D call: TRBD1 (5 bases). The CDR3 length is 11 residues. The ends were cut back, 1 base at V and 15 bases at J, with 9 bases in the middle. Germline V CDR1 and CDR2: MGHDK, SYGVNS. The CDR3 loop reads CASSEWGGLFF. In DNA form, the CDR3 reads TGTGCCAGCAGTGAATGGGGGGGGTTGTTTTTT.

This clone was picked up a small number of times. This chain connects TRBV5-1 to TRBJ1-6, with D hard to call. The V gene's germline CDR1 is SGHRS and CDR2 YFSETQ. Trimming took off 6 bases at V and 0 bases at J, with 4 bases between the two ends. The CDR3 runs to 13 residues. The CDR3 DNA is TGCGCCAGCACGAGCTCCTATAATTCACCCCTCCACTTT. Its protein is CASTSSYNSPLHF.

V usage is TRBV4-3 and J usage is TRBJ1-2, with 10 nucleotides matching TRBD1. The CDR3 has 18 residues. Trimming cost V 0 bases and J 4 bases; bases outside gene matches: 11. Per germline, CDR1 LGHNA and CDR2 YSLEER. The CDR3 sequence is CASSQDRGQGFPGYGYTF. In DNA, the CDR3 is TGCGCCAGCAGCCAAGATCGGGGACAGGGGTTCCCTGGCTATGGCTACACCTTC.

The rearrangement uses TRBV10-1 and TRBJ2-3; TRBD2 matches at 15 bases. This CDR3 has 14 residues. Trimming removed 6 bases from V and 9 bases from J; junction bases left unmatched: 4. The germline gives CDR1 WNHNN, CDR2 SYGVQD (reference sequence). The CDR3 DNA follows: TGCGCCAGCAGCCGGACTAGCGGGAGGGCCACGCAGTATTTT. Protein: CASSRTSGRATQYF.

This clone has a single count. The chain links TRBV4-2 to TRBJ1-3; D possibly corresponds to TRBD1 (5 bases). The V and J ends lost 4 bases and 0 bases respectively, with 16 bases between them. CDR1 is LGHNA and CDR2 is YNFKEQ in the germline V gene. This CDR3 contains 17 residues. As DNA, the CDR3 is TGTGCCAGCAGCCCAAATCCCGGGACTGCCTCTGGAAACACCATATATTTT. It yields the protein CASSPNPGTASGNTIYF.

The chain carries TRBV4-2 and TRBJ2-1; D is perhaps TRBD2 (5 bases). This CDR3 contains 17 residues. Germline assignment: CDR1 LGHNA and CDR2 YNFKEQ. V gave up 4 bases and J gave up 1 base, with 17 bases separating them. For the CDR3, the DNA is TGTGCCAGCAGCCCCCAGCGAATGCGGAGGTCCTACAATGAGCAGTTCTTC. Translated, it gives CASSPQRMRRSYNEQFF.

This rearrangement joins TRBV5-6 to TRBJ2-7; D is uncertain. V gave up 4 bases and J gave up 4 bases, with 15 bases separating them. The germline V gene encodes CDR1 SGHDT and CDR2 YYEEEE. This CDR3 is built from 14 residues. CDR3 region: CASSPYPQKYEQYF. Here the CDR3 DNA reads TGTGCCAGCAGCCCATACCCGCAGAAATACGAGCAGTACTTC.

This clone was recorded only once. The chain couples TRBV19 to TRBJ1-1, with a weak D call TRBD1 (5 bases). With 6 bases removed from V and 4 bases from J, the gap between germline ends came to 15 bases. The CDR3 totals 14 residues. The germline gives CDR1 LNHDA, CDR2 SQIVND (reference sequence). CDR3: CASSPGQWSTEAFF. CDR3 in DNA: TGTGCCAGTAGCCCCGGACAATGGAGCACTGAAGCTTTCTTT.

At least ten counts were recorded for this clone. The chain carries TRBV28 and TRBJ2-1; 14 bases match TRBD2. Trimming removed 9 bases from V and 9 bases from J; junction bases left unmatched: 16. The CDR3 consists of 17 residues. Germline V lookup: CDR1 MDHEN, CDR2 SYDVKM. CDR3 region: CARNQIWGLAGVCEQFF. Here the CDR3 DNA reads TGTGCCAGAAACCAAATTTGGGGACTAGCGGGAGTTTGTGAGCAGTTCTTC.

The chain is built from TRBV6-4 and TRBJ2-3; 8 bases line up with TRBD1. CDR3 length equals 14 residues. Trimming removed 2 bases from V and 4 bases from J; junction bases left unmatched: 2. Germline V lookup: CDR1 MRHNA, CDR2 SNTAGT. The CDR3 DNA is TGTGCCAGCAGTGACGCACAGGGGGCAGATACGCAGTATTTT. The encoded protein is CASSDAQGADTQYF.